This TCR beta chain was sequenced during a study of cytomegalovirus exposure and HLA in healthy donors. Study results and limitations: By a later analysis, the bulk of CMV-associated TCR beta chains appeared HLA-restricted.

J lost 1 base, V lost 5 bases, and 11 bases had no gene match. CDR1 and CDR2 from the germline V gene are LNHDA and SQIVND (reference sequence). This CDR3 is built from 17 residues. This clone occurred a few times. Its antigen is unidentified. This PCR relied on a set of 60 Vbeta primers and 13 Jbeta primers. Repertoires were generated with immunoSEQ multiplex PCR, while TCRdb's copy carries only in-frame clones and drops some. Of about 140,000 clones in the sample, around 80% are singletons; the top ten hold about 7%. Among the donors, all were healthy bone marrow donors. The V and J genes are TRBV19 and TRBJ1-1; 9 positions agree with TRBD1. This sequence originates from a man between 40 and 49 years old in good health and CMV-seropositive. Sequenced: PBMCs. CDR3 coding DNA: TGTGCCAGTAGTGTACCACAGGGGGCGAGGTGGAACACTGAAGCTTTCTTT. Translated, it gives CASSVPQGARWNTEAFF.